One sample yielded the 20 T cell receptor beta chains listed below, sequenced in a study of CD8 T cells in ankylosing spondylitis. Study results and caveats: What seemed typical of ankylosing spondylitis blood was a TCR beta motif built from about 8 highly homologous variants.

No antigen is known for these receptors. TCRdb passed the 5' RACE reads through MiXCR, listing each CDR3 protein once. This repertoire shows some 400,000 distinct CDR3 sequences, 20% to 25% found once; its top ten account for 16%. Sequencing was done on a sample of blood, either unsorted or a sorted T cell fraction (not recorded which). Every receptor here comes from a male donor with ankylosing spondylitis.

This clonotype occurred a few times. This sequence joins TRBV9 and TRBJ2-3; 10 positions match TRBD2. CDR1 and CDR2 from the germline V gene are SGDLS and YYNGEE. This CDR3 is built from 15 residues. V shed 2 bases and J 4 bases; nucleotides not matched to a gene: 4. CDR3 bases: TGTGCCAGCAGCGTTCCGGGACTAGCGTCAGATACGCAGTATTTT. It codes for CASSVPGLASDTQYF.

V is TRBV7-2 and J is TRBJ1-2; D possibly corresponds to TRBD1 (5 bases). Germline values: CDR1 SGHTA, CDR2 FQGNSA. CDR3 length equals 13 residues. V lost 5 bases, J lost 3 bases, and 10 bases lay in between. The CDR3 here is CASSHGTDYGYTF. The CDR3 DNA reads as TGTGCCAGCAGCCACGGGACCGACTATGGCTACACCTTC.

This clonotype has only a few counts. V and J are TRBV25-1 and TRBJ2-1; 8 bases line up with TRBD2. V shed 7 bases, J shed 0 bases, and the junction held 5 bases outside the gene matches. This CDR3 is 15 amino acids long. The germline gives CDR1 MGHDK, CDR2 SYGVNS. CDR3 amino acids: CASMGGRPSYNEQFF. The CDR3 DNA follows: TGTGCCAGCATGGGCGGGAGGCCCTCCTACAATGAGCAGTTCTTC.

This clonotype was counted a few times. CDR3 protein: CATKQGESSGNTIYF. The CDR3 region has the DNA TGTGCCACCAAACAGGGGGAAAGCTCTGGAAACACCATATATTTT. The chain combines TRBV10-3 with TRBJ1-3; 8 positions match TRBD1. The CDR3 loop spans 15 amino acids. J was trimmed by 0 bases and V by 10 bases; bases with no gene match: 8. Looked up from germline, CDR1 is ENHRY and CDR2 is SYGVKD.

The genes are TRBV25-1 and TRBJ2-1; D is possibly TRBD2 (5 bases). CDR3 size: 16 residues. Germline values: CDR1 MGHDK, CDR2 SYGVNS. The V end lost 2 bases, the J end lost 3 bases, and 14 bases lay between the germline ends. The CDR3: CASSEVWGDHYNEQFF. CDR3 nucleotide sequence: TGTGCCAGCAGTGAAGTTTGGGGAGACCACTACAATGAGCAGTTCTTC.

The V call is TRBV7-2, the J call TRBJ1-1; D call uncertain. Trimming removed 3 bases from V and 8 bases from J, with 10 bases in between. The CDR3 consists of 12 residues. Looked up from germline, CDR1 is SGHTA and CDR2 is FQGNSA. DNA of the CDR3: TGTGCCAGCAGCTTTCCACGGAGAGAAGCTTTCTTT. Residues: CASSFPRREAFF.

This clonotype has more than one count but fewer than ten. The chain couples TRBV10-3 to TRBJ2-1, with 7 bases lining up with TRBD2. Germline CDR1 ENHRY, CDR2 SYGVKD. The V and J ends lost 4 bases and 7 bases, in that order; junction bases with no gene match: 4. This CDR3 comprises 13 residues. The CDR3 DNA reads TGTGCCATCAGTGGGACTAGTAATAATGAGCAGTTCTTC. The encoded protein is CAISGTSNNEQFF.

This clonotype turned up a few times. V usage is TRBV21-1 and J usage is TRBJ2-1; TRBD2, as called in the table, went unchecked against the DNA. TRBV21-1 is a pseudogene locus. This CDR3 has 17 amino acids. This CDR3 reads CASSKGLAGPSYNEQFF. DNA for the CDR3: TGTGCCAGCAGCAAAGGACTAGCGGGCCCCTCCTACAATGAGCAGTTCTTC.

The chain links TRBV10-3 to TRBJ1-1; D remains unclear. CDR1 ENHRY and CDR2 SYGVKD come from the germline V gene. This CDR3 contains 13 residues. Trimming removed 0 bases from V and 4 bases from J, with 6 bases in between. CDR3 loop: CAISESRVTEAFF. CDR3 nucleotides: TGTGCCATCAGTGAGTCGAGGGTCACTGAAGCTTTCTTT.

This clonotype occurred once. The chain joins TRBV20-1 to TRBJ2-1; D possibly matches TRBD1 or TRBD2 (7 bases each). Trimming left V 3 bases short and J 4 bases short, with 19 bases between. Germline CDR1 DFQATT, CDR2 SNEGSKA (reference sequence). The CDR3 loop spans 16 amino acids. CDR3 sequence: CSASRRGGPPYNEQFF. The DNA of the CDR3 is TGCAGTGCTAGTCGCAGGGGGGGCCCTCCTTACAATGAGCAGTTCTTC.

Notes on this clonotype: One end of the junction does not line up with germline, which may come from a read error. CDR3 DNA: TGTGCCAGCAGTTTACGTAAGGACAAGGTAAACTTC. This sequence encodes CASSLRKDKVNF. The chain joins TRBV12-3 or TRBV12-4 to TRBJ2-7, with D maybe TRBD1 (5 bases). The CDR3 is 12 residues long.

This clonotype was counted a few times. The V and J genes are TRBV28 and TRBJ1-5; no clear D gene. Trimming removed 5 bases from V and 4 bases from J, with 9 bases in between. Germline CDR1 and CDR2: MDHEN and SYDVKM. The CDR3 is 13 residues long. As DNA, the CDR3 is TGTGCCAGCAGTGACCAGGTTAATCAGCCCCAGCATTTT. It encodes CASSDQVNQPQHF.

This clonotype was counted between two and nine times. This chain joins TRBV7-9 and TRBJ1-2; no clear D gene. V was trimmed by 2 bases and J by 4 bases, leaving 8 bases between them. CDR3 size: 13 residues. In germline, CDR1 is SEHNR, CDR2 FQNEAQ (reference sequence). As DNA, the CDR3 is TGTGCCAGCAGCTTAAGCCCCACCTATGGCTACACCTTC. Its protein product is CASSLSPTYGYTF.

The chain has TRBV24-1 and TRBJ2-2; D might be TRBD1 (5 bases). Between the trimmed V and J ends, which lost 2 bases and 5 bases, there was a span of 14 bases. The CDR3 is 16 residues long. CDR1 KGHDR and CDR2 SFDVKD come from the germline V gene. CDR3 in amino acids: CATSDWGFPRTGELFF. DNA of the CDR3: TGTGCCACCAGTGATTGGGGCTTTCCGAGGACCGGGGAGCTGTTTTTT.

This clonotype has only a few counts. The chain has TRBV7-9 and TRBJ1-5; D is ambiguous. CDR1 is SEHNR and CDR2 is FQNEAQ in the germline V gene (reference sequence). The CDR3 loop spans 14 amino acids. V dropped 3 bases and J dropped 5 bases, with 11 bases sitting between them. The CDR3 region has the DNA TGTGCCAGCAGCTTCGGAGGGTTGGATCAGCCCCAGCATTTT. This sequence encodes CASSFGGLDQPQHF.

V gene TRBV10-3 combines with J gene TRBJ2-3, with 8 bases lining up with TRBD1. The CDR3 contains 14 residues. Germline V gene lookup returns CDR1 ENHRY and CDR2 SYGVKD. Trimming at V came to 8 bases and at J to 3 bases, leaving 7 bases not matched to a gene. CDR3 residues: CAIGLDRVTDTQYF. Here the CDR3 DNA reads TGTGCCATCGGGTTGGACAGGGTAACAGATACGCAGTATTTT.

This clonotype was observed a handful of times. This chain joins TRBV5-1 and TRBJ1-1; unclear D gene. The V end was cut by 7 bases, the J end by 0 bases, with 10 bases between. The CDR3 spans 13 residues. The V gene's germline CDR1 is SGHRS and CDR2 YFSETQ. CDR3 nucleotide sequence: TGCGCCAGCTCTCGGCCAATGAACACTGAAGCTTTCTTT. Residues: CASSRPMNTEAFF. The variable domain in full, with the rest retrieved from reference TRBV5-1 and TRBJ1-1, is KAGVTQTPRYLIKTRGQQVTLSCSPISGHRSVSWYQQTPGQGLQFLFEYFSETQRNKGNFPGRFSGRQFSNSRSEMNVSTLELGDSALYLCASSRPMNTEAFFGQGTRLTVV.

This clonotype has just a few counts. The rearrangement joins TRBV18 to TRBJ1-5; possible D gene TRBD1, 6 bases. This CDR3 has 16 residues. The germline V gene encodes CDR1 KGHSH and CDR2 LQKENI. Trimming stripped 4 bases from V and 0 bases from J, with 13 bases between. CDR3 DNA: TGTGCCAGCTCACAAGGGACACGCTCTAGCAATCAGCCCCAGCATTTT. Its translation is CASSQGTRSSNQPQHF.

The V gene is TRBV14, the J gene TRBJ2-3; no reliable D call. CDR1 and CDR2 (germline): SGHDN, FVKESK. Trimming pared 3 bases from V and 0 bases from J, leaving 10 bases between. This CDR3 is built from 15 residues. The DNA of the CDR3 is TGTGCCAGCAGCCACTGGGTACTCAGCACAGATACGCAGTATTTT. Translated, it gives CASSHWVLSTDTQYF. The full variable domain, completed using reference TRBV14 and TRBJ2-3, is EAGVTQFPSHSVIEKGQTVTLRCDPISGHDNLYWYRRVMGKEIKFLLHFVKESKQDESGMPNNRFLAERTGGTYSTLKVQPAELEDSGVYFCASSHWVLSTDTQYFGPGTRLTVL.

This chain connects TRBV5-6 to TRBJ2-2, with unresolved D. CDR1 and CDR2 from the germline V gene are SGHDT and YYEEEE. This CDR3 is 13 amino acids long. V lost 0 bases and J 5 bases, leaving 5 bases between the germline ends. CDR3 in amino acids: CASSLAWTGELFF. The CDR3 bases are TGTGCCAGCAGCTTGGCCTGGACCGGGGAGCTGTTTTTT.